Below are 2 T cell receptor beta chains sequenced from a single sample in a study of spatial heterogeneity in lung cancer. Time point described: sample taken at primary tumor resection. TCRdb redid the calling of the 5' RACE reads with MiXCR, one entry per CDR3 protein. The table has 60,000 or so distinct CDR3 sequences, 6.3% seen once; the top ten hold roughly 15%. The specimen was PBMCs, collected at surgery. These receptors originate from a female donor with early-stage non-small cell lung cancer.

The chain is built from TRBV20-1 and TRBJ2-1; no firm D call. Per the germline V gene, CDR1 is DFQATT and CDR2 is SNEGSKA (reference sequence). Trimming shortened V by 0 bases and J by 10 bases, and 22 bases separated the two germline ends. The CDR3 is 16 amino acids. CDR3 amino acids: CSARDLQKESPREQFF. In DNA, the CDR3 is TGCAGTGCTAGAGATCTACAGAAGGAATCCCCAAGGGAGCAGTTCTTC.

The table lists this clonotype with many counts. The rearrangement joins TRBV7-3 to TRBJ2-3; D not resolved. CDR1 and CDR2 from the germline V gene are SGHTA and FQGTGA. Trimming took off 1 base at V and 2 bases at J, with 7 bases between the two ends. CDR3 length equals 14 residues. CDR3 coding DNA: TGTGCCAGCAGCTTAAGGGCCACCACAGATACGCAGTATTTT. It specifies CASSLRATTDTQYF.